The source of this T cell receptor beta chain is a study of CD8 T cells in Susac syndrome. Whole-study results and caveats: Only a relatively small number of individuals were included in the TCR sequencing and HLA analysis.

RNA, at roughly 0.5 to 1 ug, was reverse transcribed with random hexamers. By means of immunoSEQ multiplex PCR, TCR beta CDR3 spanning 54 Vbeta and 13 Jbeta underwent amplification. TCRdb recomputed calls from the immunoSEQ multiplex PCR reads with MiXCR, one row per CDR3 protein. The table has nearly 200,000 distinct CDR3 sequences, roughly 96% seen once. The V end was cut by 4 bases, the J end by 9 bases, with 17 bases between. Germline CDR1 and CDR2: SGDLS and YYNGEE. This CDR3 spans 15 amino acids. TCR beta was sequenced from blood CD8+ and CD4+ T cells. TEMRA cells were FACS-enriched, and CD8+ and CD4+ T cells were isolated negatively. On this clonotype itself: Antigen specificity is unknown.

The genes are TRBV9 and TRBJ1-6; D is ambiguous. This receptor was identified in a human donor with multiple sclerosis. The sample taken for sequencing was CD4+ T cells from PBMCs. Written as DNA, the CDR3 is TGTGCCAGCAGCAGGCCTTCGTTACGAGTTTCACCCCTCCACTTT. It codes for CASSRPSLRVSPLHF. Complete variable domain (other parts from reference TRBV9 and TRBJ1-6): DSGVTQTPKHLITATGQRVTLRCSPRSGDLSVYWYQQSLDQGLQFLIQYYNGEERAKGNILERFSAQQFPDLHSELNLSSLELGDSALYFCASSRPSLRVSPLHFGNGTRLTVT.